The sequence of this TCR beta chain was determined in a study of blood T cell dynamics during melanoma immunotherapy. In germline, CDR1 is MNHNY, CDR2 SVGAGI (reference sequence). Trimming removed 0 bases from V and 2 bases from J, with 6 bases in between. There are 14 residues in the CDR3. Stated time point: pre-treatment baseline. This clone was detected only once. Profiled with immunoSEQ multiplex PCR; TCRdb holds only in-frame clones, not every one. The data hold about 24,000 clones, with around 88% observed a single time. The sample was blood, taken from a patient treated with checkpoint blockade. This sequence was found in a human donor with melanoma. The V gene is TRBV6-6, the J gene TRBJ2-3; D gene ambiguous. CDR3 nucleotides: TGTGCCAGCAGTTACTCAGTCTTCACAGATACGCAGTATTTT. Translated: CASSYSVFTDTQYF.